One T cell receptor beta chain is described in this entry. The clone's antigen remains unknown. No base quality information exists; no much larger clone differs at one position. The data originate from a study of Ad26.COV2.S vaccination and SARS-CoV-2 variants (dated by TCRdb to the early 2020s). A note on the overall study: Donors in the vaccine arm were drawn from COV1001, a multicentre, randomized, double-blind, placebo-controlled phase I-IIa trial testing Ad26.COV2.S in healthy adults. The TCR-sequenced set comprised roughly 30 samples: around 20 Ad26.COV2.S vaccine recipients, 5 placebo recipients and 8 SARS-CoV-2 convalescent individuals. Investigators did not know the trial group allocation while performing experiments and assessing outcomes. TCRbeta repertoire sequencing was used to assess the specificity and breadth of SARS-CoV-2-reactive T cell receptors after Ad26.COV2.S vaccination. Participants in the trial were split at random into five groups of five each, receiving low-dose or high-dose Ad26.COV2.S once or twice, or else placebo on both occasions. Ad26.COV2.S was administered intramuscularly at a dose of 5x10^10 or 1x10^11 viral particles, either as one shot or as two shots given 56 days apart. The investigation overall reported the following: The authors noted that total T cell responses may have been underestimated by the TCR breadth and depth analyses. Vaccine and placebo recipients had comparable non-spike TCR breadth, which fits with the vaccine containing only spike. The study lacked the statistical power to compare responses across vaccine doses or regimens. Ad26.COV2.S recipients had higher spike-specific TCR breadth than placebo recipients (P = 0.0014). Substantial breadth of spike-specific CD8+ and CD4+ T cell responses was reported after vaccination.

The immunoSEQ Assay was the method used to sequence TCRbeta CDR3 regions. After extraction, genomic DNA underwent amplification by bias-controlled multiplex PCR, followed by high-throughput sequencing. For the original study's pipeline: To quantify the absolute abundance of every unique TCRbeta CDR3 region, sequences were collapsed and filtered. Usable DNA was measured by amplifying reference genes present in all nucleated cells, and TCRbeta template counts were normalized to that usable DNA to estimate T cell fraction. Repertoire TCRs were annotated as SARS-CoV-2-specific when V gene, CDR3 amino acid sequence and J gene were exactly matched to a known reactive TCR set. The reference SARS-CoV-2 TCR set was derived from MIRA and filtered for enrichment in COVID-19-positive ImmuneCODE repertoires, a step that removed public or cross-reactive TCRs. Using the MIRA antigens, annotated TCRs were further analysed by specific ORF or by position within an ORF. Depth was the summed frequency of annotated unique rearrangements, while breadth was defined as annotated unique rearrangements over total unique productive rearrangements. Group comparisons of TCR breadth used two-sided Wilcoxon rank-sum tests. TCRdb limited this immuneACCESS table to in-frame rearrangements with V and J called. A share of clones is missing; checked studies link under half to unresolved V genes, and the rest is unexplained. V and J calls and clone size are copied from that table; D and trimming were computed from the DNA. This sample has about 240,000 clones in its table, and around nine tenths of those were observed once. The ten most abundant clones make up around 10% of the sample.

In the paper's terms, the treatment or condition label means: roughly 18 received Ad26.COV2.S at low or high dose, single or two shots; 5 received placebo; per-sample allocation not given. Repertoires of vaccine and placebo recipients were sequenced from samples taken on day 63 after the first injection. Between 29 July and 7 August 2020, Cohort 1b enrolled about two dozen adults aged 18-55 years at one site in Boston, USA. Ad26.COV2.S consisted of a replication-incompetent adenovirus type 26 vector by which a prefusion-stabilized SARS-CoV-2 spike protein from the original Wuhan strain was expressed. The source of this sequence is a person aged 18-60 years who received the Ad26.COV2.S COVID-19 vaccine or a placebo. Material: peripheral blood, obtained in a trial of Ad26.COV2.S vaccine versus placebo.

The CDR3 corresponds to CASSHTGGGGLNYGYTF. The nucleotide sequence is given as TGTGCCAGCAGTCACACAGGGGGGGGTGGCCTTAACTATGGCTACACCTTC. The V and J segments used are TRBV27 and TRBJ1-2; 8 central bases correspond to TRBD1. The junction shows trimming of 5 bases on V and 1 base on J, and the gene matches do not reach 12 bases of it. The CDR3 spans 17 residues, from the cysteine through the phenylalanine. Solely the CDR3 DNA is kept, with 51 bases framed from the first base. CDR1 MNHEY and CDR2 SMNVEV are derived from the germline V gene (reference sequence).